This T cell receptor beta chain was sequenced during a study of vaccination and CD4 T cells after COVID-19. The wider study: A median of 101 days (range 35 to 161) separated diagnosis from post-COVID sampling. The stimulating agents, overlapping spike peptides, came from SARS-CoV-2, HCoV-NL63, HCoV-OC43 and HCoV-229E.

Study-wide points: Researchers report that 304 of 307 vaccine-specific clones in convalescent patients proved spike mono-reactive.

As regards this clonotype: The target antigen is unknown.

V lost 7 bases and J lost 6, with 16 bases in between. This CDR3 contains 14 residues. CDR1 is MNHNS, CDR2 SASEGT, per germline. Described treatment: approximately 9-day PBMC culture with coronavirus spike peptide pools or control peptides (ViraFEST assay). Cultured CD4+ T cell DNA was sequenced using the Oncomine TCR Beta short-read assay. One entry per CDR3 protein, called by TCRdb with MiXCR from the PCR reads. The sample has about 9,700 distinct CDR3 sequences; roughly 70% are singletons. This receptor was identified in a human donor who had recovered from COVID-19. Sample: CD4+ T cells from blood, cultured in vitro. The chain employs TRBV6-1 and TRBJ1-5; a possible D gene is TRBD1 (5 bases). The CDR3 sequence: CASTSGGVAQPQHF. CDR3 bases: TGTGCCAGCACTTCGGGGGGGGTTGCTCAGCCCCAGCATTTT.